Listed below are T cell receptor beta chains from one sample, sequenced in a study of graft-versus-host responses after intestinal transplantation. Profiling relied on immunoSEQ multiplex PCR, and the TCRdb table lists in-frame clones only, not all of them. The data hold about 90,000 clones, with 80% to 95% observed a single time. These receptors lack a known antigen. The material sequenced was unstimulated CD8+ T cells sorted from spleen or lymph node cells, taken before transplant. The receptors were gathered from a human donor who was the organ donor for an intestinal transplant. Each CDR3 is given with its conserved first and last residue. A D gene is named only where the DNA matches it firmly. Size is omitted from some rows. Given values are once, few, many or a class for expanded clones.

TRBV7-8	TRBD1	TRBJ2-2	once	TGTGCCAGCAGCCAGCCATCCCAGGGGGTGAACACCGGGGAGCTGTTTTTT	CASSQPSQGVNTGELFF
TRBV9	NA	TRBJ2-3	NA	TGTGCCAGCAGCGTAGTTGACTTCGAGTCCACAGATACGCAGTATTTT	CASSVVDFESTDTQYF
TRBV28	TRBD1	TRBJ2-7	NA	TGTGCCAGCAGTCCCCCCCGGGACAGGGGGGCCTACGAGCAGTACTTC	CASSPPRDRGAYEQYF
TRBV28	TRBD2	TRBJ2-7	NA	TGTGCCAGCAGCCTCCTCGCGGGGGGCCAGTTGACCTACGAGCAGTACTTC	CASSLLAGGQLTYEQYF
TRBV6-1	NA	TRBJ1-5	NA	TGTGCCAGCAGCGACGACGGGGGTTACAATCAGCCCCAGCATTTT	CASSDDGGYNQPQHF
TRBV2	TRBD1	TRBJ1-2	NA	TGTGCCAGCAGTGAAAGCAGGGGGCGACCTAGGAGTGGCTACACCTTC	CASSESRGRPRSGYTF
TRBV28	NA	TRBJ1-2	few	TGTGCCAGCAGTCTGGAAGGGGCGGATGGCTACACCTTC	CASSLEGADGYTF
TRBV6-1	NA	TRBJ1-2	few	TGTGCCAGCAGTGAATGGCAGGCCTTGTCCTATGGCTACACCTTC	CASSEWQALSYGYTF
TRBV4-1	NA	TRBJ1-1	NA	TGCGCCAGCAGCAATTCCGGGGGGGCGAGGGCTGAAGCTTTCTTT	CASSNSGGARAEAFF
TRBV5-6	NA	TRBJ2-1	once	TGTGCCAGCAGCCCCTCGGGGTTGGGGGGAGGACTTTACAATGAGCAGTTCTTC	CASSPSGLGGGLYNEQFF
TRBV5-1	TRBD1	TRBJ2-7	NA	TGCGCCAGCAGCTCTTGGGGGCCGGGACAGGGGGCTTACGAGCAGTACTTC	CASSSWGPGQGAYEQYF
TRBV25-1	TRBD2	TRBJ2-1	NA	TGTGCCAGCAGTGAAGGGACTAGCTTCACTGAGCAGTTCTTC	CASSEGTSFTEQFF
TRBV15	NA	TRBJ1-5	NA	TGTGCCACCAGAGGGGGAGTCAATCAGCCCCAGCATTTT	CATRGGVNQPQHF
TRBV28	TRBD2	TRBJ2-2	NA	TGTGCCAGCAGTTTCAGACGCGGGAGGGCCGATTCCGGGGAGCTGTTTTTT	CASSFRRGRADSGELFF
TRBV11-2	NA	TRBJ2-7	NA	TGTGCCAGCAGCTTAGTGTACGGGCAGTACTTC	CASSLVYGQYF
TRBV4-2	NA	TRBJ2-2	NA	TGTGCCAGCAGCCAAGGGAGGCAGAAAACCGGGGAGCTGTTTTTT	CASSQGRQKTGELFF
TRBV4-1	NA	TRBJ2-1	NA	TGCGCCAGCACCCAGGGGGAGGGGTACAATGAGCAGTTCTTC	CASTQGEGYNEQFF
TRBV7-9	NA	TRBJ1-2	NA	TGTGCCAGCAGCTTAGGCATGGGCTACTATGGCTACACCTTC	CASSLGMGYYGYTF
TRBV28	TRBD2	TRBJ2-1	NA	TGTGCCAGCAGTTTACGCCGCCTGGGGGGGAAGTTCTTC	CASSLRRLGGKFF
TRBV2	TRBD2	TRBJ2-7	NA	TGTGCCAGCAGGGAACGTTTTGGGGGGGGGATCTACGAGCAGTACTTC	CASRERFGGGIYEQYF
TRBV11-3	TRBD1	TRBJ2-7	NA	TGTGCCAGCAGCCAAGCACAGGGGATGGGGGAGCAGTACTTC	CASSQAQGMGEQYF
TRBV6-5	NA	TRBJ1-4	once	TGTGCCAGCAGCCACGGGAGGGGGGATGAAAAACTGTTTTTT	CASSHGRGDEKLFF
TRBV19	NA	TRBJ2-7	NA	TGTGCCAGTGGGACACTCTACGAGCAGTACTTC	CASGTLYEQYF
TRBV6-9	NA	TRBJ2-7	few	TGTGCCAGCAGTTACCTTACAGGGGACTGGTCTTTGGAGCAGTACTTC	CASSYLTGDWSLEQYF
TRBV18	NA	TRBJ2-2	NA	TGTGCCAGCTCACCCCACCCCCGGTGGAACACCGGGGAGCTGTTTTTT	CASSPHPRWNTGELFF
TRBV19	NA	TRBJ2-7	once	TGTGCCAGTAGTATCGGGGGAGTGAACGAGCAGTACTTC	CASSIGGVNEQYF
TRBV27	TRBD2	TRBJ2-1	NA	TGTGCCAGCAGTCCCATTTTAGCGGGGGGGCCAGGTGAGCAGTTCTTC	CASSPILAGGPGEQFF
TRBV13	NA	TRBJ1-3	NA	TGTGCCAGCAGCTTGGGCCCGGGGATCTCTGGAAACACCATATATTTT	CASSLGPGISGNTIYF
TRBV29-1	TRBD1	TRBJ1-1	NA	TGCAGCGTCCCATCTGGACAGGACGACACTGTGAACACTGAAGCTTTCTTT	CSVPSGQDDTVNTEAFF
TRBV4-3	TRBD1	TRBJ1-1	few	TGCGCCAGCAGCCAAGGGAAGGGCCGACAGGGAAACACTGAAGCTTTCTTT	CASSQGKGRQGNTEAFF
TRBV7-9	NA	TRBJ1-5	few	TGTGCGACGGGGGGCAATCAGCCCCAGCATTTT	CATGGNQPQHF
TRBV15	NA	TRBJ1-6	few	TGTGCCACCAGTCATCCGGGGGATTCACCCCTCCACTTT	CATSHPGDSPLHF
TRBV9	NA	TRBJ1-2	NA	TGTGCCAGCAGCCCCGGGGTCTTGCAAAGTGGCTATGGCTACACCTTC	CASSPGVLQSGYGYTF
TRBV5-1	NA	TRBJ1-4	NA	TGCGCCAGCAGCTTGGCGGGTGCAACTAATGAAAAACTGTTTTTT	CASSLAGATNEKLFF
TRBV27	NA	TRBJ2-7	NA	TGTGCCAGCAGTTTCTTCCGAGGCCACGAGCAGTACTTC	CASSFFRGHEQYF
TRBV6-1	NA	TRBJ1-5	NA	TGTGCCAGCCGAAGCTTCCAGCCCCAGCATTTT	CASRSFQPQHF
TRBV27	NA	TRBJ2-2	NA	TGTGCCAGCAGCCTGAGGACCGGGGAGCTGTTTTTT	CASSLRTGELFF
TRBV4-2	NA	TRBJ2-7	NA	TGTGCCAGCAGCCAAGATTTGGGGAGCGGCTACGAGCAGTACTTC	CASSQDLGSGYEQYF
TRBV11-2	NA	TRBJ2-7	NA	TGTGCCAGCAGTTTCCGACAGGGAGGCTACGAGCAGTACTTC	CASSFRQGGYEQYF
TRBV30	NA	TRBJ2-3	NA	TGTGCCTGGAGTGGTTACACCAGCACAGATACGCAGTATTTT	CAWSGYTSTDTQYF